The 10 T cell receptor beta chains below were found in one sample sequenced in a study of T cells in Graves' hyperthyroidism and ophthalmopathy. RNA transcripts provided the source from which TCR beta CDR3 regions were amplified. The HTBI primer set was used in a first-round RT-PCR of the TCR CDR3. MiXCR, applied by TCRdb to the multiplex PCR reads, yields one record per CDR3 protein. The sample has around 450,000 distinct CDR3 sequences, 15% to 18% seen once. Sequencing was carried out using blood. These receptors all come from a woman aged 18-30 years with Graves' hyperthyroidism.

This clonotype was detected ten times or more. The CDR3 nucleotides read TGTGCCTGGAGTGTATTGGGACTAGCAAAGGATACGCAGTATTTT. Translation gives CAWSVLGLAKDTQYF. The chain joins TRBV30 to TRBJ2-3; 9 bases agree with TRBD2. The length of the CDR3 is 15 residues. V dropped 0 bases and J dropped 6; count of bases not matched to a gene: 7. Germline V CDR1 and CDR2: GTSNPN, SVGIG (reference sequence).

This clonotype was picked up many times. The V and J genes are TRBV29-1 and TRBJ2-3; 8 bases fit TRBD2. The CDR3 is 16 amino acids. The V and J ends lost 4 bases and 2 bases, in that order; junction bases with no gene match: 11. CDR1 is SQVTM and CDR2 is ANQGSEA in the germline V gene. CDR3 loop: CSVAGLVERVTDTQYF. The CDR3 region has the DNA TGCAGCGTTGCGGGACTAGTCGAGAGGGTCACAGATACGCAGTATTTT.

This clonotype was seen a handful of times. The rearrangement uses TRBV2 and TRBJ1-2; D not certain. This CDR3 comprises 12 residues. V gave up 4 bases and J gave up 1 base, with 4 bases separating them. The germline CDR1 and CDR2 sequences are SNHLY and FYNNEI. CDR3: CASSGDNYGYTF. DNA of the CDR3: TGTGCCAGCAGTGGTGATAACTATGGCTACACCTTC.

This clonotype was observed many times. The chain employs TRBV12-3 or TRBV12-4 and TRBJ1-1; TRBD1 matches at 7 bases. Trimming removed 5 bases from V and 2 bases from J; junction bases left unmatched: 5. The CDR3 is made up of 14 amino acids. CDR3 DNA sequence: TGTGCCAGCAGTCCGGGGACAGTCAACACTGAAGCTTTCTTT. Translated, it gives CASSPGTVNTEAFF.

This clonotype was seen many times. The chain is built from TRBV2 and TRBJ2-2; 8 positions match TRBD2. The CDR3 loop spans 17 amino acids. J lost 0 bases, V lost 6 bases, and 9 bases had no gene match. Germline values: CDR1 SNHLY, CDR2 FYNNEI. The CDR3: CASRPLGGGTNTGELFF. In DNA, the CDR3 is TGTGCCAGCAGGCCTCTCGGCGGGGGGACGAACACCGGGGAGCTGTTTTTT.

There are many counts of this clonotype. A much larger clone differs from this one at a single base, so this may be a read error. The chain uses TRBV7-2 and TRBJ2-1; TRBD2 matches 11 bases. In germline, CDR1 is SGHTA, CDR2 FQGNSA. The CDR3 is 15 amino acids. V dropped 4 bases and J dropped 9; count of bases not matched to a gene: 8. The CDR3: CASSSGLAGLSEQFF. The CDR3 DNA follows: TGTGCCAGCAGCTCCGGACTAGCGGGCCTCAGTGAGCAGTTCTTC.

Comments on this clonotype: This clone may be a read error of a much larger clone one base away. The chain uses TRBV7-2 and TRBJ2-7; 7 bases match TRBD1. Trimming took 8 bases from V and 7 from J; bases not matched to a gene: 11. Germline CDR1 and CDR2: SGHTA and FQGNSA. CDR3 size: 13 residues. CDR3 DNA: TGTGCCAGCGGCCGGACAGGTGCAAAAGAGCAGTACTTC. Its translation: CASGRTGAKEQYF.

This clonotype was detected a few times. The V gene is TRBV6-6, the J gene TRBJ2-3; 8 bases are shared with TRBD2. This CDR3 spans 16 amino acids. Germline CDR1 MNHNY, CDR2 SVGAGI (reference sequence). Trimming took 2 bases from V and 4 from J; bases not matched to a gene: 8. CDR3 region: CASSYLLAAGADTQYF. The CDR3 DNA reads TGTGCCAGCAGTTACCTACTAGCGGCGGGGGCAGATACGCAGTATTTT.

This clonotype was recorded at least ten times. The V call is TRBV2, the J call TRBJ1-5, with unresolved D. V lost 8 bases and J lost 7, with 12 bases in between. Germline V gene lookup returns CDR1 SNHLY and CDR2 FYNNEI. There are 12 residues in the CDR3. The CDR3 loop is CASSRIGQPQHF. CDR3 nucleotides: TGTGCCAGCTCCCGGATTGGGCAGCCCCAGCATTTT.

At least ten counts were recorded for this clonotype. This chain joins TRBV27 and TRBJ2-1; 13 positions match TRBD2. With 5 bases clipped from V and 4 bases from J, the junction kept 2 bases outside the gene matches. The CDR3 totals 15 residues. Germline loops: CDR1 MNHEY, CDR2 SMNVEV (reference sequence). The CDR3 reads CASSELAGGYNEQFF. The CDR3 nucleotides read TGTGCCAGCAGTGAACTAGCGGGAGGGTACAATGAGCAGTTCTTC.